Below, 2 T cell receptor beta chains from the same sample are listed, as sequenced in a study of shared clonotypes between healthy human individuals. Clones were read by immunoSEQ multiplex PCR, and TCRdb kept only the in-frame ones, dropping some. The sample yields 2,500,000 or so clones, about 90% seen once. Sequenced input: naive CD4+ T cells from PBMCs. Subset reported: CD45RA+ positively selected. These TCRs come from a man aged 18 to 30 in good health. Some clones in this sample may be carry-over from other donors' samples.

CDR3 residues: CASTVGGINTEAFF. The CDR3 coding sequence is TGCGCCAGCACGGTCGGGGGTATAAACACTGAAGCTTTCTTT. The chain links TRBV5-1 to TRBJ1-1, with D maybe TRBD1 (5 bases). Germline lookup yields CDR1 SGHRS and CDR2 YFSETQ. Trimming shortened V by 6 bases and J by 2 bases, and 14 bases separated the two germline ends. CDR3 length: 14 amino acids.

The chain uses TRBV28 and TRBJ2-7; D gene uncertain. V was pared by 3 bases and J by 7 bases, with 10 bases between. Germline V lookup: CDR1 MDHEN, CDR2 SYDVKM. This CDR3 has 12 amino acids. The CDR3 coding sequence is TGTGCCAGCAGTTTTTGGCCTGGGGAGCAGTACTTC. It encodes CASSFWPGEQYF. Drawing the rest from reference TRBV28 and TRBJ2-7, the complete variable domain is DVKVTQSSRYLVKRTGEKVFLECVQDMDHENMFWYRQDPGLGLRLIYFSYDVKMKEKGDIPEGYSVSREKKERFSLILESASTNQTSMYLCASSFWPGEQYFGPGTRLTVT.